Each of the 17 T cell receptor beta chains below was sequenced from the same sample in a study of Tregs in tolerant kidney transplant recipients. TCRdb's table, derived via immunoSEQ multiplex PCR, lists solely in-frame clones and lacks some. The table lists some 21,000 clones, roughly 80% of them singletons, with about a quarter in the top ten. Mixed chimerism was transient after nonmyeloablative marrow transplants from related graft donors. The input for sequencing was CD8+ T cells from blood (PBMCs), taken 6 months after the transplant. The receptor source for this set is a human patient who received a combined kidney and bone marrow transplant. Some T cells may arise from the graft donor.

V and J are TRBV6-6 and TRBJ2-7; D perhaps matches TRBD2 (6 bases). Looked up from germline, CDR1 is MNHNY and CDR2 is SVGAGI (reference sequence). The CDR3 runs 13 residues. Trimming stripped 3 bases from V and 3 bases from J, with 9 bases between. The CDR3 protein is CASSYSSDYEQYF. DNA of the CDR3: TGTGCCAGCAGTTATTCTAGCGACTACGAGCAGTACTTC.

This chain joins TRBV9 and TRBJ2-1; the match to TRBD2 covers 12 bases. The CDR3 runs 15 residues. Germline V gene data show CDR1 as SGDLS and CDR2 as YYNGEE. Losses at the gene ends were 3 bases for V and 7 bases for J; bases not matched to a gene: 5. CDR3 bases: TGTGCCAGCAGCGCTCTAGCGGGAGGGAGGAATGAGCAGTTCTTC. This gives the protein CASSALAGGRNEQFF.

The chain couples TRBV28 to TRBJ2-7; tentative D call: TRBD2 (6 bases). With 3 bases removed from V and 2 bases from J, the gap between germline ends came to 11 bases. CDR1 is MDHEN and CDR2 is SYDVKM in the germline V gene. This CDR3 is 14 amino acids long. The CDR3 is CASSFAGSTYEQYF. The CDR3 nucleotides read TGTGCCAGCAGTTTTGCGGGATCTACCTACGAGCAGTACTTC. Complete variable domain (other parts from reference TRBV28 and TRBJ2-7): DVKVTQSSRYLVKRTGEKVFLECVQDMDHENMFWYRQDPGLGLRLIYFSYDVKMKEKGDIPEGYSVSREKKERFSLILESASTNQTSMYLCASSFAGSTYEQYFGPGTRLTVT.

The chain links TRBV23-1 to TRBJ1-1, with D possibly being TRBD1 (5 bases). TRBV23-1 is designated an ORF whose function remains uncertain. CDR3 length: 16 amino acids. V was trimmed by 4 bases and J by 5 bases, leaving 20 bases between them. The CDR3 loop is CASSPKGQFRVTEAFF. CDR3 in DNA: TGCGCCAGCAGTCCCAAAGGTCAATTCAGGGTTACTGAAGCTTTCTTT.

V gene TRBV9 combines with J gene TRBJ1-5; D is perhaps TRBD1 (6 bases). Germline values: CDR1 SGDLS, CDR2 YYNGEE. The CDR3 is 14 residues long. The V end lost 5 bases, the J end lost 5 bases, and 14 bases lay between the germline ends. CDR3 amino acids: CASSITGSHQPQHF. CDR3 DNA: TGTGCCAGCAGTATAACAGGGTCCCATCAGCCCCAGCATTTT.

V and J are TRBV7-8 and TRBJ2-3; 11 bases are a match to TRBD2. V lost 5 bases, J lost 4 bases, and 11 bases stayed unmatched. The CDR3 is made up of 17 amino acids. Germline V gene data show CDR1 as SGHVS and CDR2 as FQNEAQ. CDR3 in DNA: TGTGCCAGCAGCCCTCTCCCAACTAGCGGGAGCCCAGATACGCAGTATTTT. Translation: CASSPLPTSGSPDTQYF.

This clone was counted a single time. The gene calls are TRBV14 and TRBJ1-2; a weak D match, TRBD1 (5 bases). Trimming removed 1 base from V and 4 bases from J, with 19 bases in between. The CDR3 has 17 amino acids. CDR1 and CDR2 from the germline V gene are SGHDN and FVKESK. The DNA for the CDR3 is TGTGCCAGCAGCCAAGGCCTAGGGTCCAGGGCCCCCTATGGCTACACCTTC. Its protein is CASSQGLGSRAPYGYTF.

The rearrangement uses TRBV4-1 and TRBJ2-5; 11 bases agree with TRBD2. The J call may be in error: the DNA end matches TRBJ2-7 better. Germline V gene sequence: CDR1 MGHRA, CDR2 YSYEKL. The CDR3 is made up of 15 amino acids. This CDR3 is CASSHTSGGDYEQYF. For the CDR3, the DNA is TGCGCCAGCAGCCACACTAGCGGGGGAGATTACGAGCAGTACTTC.

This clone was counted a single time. Written as DNA, the CDR3 is TGTGCCAGCAGCTTGGACGGGACTAGCGGGCGGAGGGGCACAGATACGCAGTATTTT. Translated: CASSLDGTSGRRGTDTQYF. This rearrangement joins TRBV5-6 to TRBJ2-3, with 12 bases that match TRBD2. Germline loops: CDR1 SGHDT, CDR2 YYEEEE. The junction had 9 bases not matched to a gene; V was cut back by 0 bases and J by 1 base. The CDR3 runs to 19 residues.

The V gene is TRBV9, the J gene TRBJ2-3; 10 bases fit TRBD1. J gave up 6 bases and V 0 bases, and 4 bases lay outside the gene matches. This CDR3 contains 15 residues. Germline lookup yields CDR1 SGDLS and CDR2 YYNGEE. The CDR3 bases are TGTGCCAGCAGCGTAGCAGGACAGGGGGTTGATACGCAGTATTTT. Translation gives CASSVAGQGVDTQYF.

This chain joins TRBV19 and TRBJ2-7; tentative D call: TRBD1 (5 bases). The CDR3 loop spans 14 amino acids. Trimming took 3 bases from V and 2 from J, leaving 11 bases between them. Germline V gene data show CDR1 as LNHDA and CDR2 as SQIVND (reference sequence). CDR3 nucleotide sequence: TGTGCCAGTAGTATGGCCGACAGCACCTACGAGCAGTACTTC. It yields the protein CASSMADSTYEQYF. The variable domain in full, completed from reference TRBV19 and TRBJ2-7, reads DGGITQSPKYLFRKEGQNVTLSCEQNLNHDAMYWYRQDPGQGLRLIYYSQIVNDFQKGDIAEGYSVSREKKESFPLTVTSAQKNPTAFYLCASSMADSTYEQYFGPGTRLTVT.

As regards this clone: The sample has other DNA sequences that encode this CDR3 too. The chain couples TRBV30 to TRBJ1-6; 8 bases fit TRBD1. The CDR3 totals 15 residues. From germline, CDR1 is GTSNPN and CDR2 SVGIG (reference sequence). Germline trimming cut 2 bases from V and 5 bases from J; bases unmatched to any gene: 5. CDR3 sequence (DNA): TGTGCCTGGAGTCGGATGACAGGGGATAATTCACCCCTCCACTTT. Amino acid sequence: CAWSRMTGDNSPLHF.

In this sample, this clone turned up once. The CDR3 here is CASSFRGGSGYTF. CDR3 DNA sequence: TGTGCCAGCAGCTTCAGGGGAGGGTCTGGCTACACCTTC. The chain uses TRBV5-4 and TRBJ1-2; tentative D call: TRBD1 (6 bases). The length of the CDR3 is 13 residues. Trimming removed 2 bases from V and 7 bases from J, with 12 bases in between. Germline CDR1 SGHNT, CDR2 YYREEE (reference sequence).

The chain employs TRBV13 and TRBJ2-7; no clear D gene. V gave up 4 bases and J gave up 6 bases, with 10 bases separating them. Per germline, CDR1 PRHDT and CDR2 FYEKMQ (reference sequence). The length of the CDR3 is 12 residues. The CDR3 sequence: CASSSPRGEQYF. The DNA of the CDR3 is TGTGCCAGCAGCTCCCCCCGCGGCGAGCAGTACTTC.

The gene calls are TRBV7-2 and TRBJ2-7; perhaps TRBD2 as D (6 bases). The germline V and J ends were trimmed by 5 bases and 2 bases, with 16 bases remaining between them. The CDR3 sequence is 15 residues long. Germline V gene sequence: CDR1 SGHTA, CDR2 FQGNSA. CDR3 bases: TGTGCCAGCAGCCTACGGGACTTACGAACCTACGAGCAGTACTTC. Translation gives CASSLRDLRTYEQYF.

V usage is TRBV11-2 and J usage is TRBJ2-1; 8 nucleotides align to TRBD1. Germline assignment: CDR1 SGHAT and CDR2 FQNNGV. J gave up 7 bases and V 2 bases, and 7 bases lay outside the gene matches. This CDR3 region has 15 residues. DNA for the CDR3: TGTGCCAGCAGCTTATACCAGGGGGCAGCAAATGAGCAGTTCTTC. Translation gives CASSLYQGAANEQFF.

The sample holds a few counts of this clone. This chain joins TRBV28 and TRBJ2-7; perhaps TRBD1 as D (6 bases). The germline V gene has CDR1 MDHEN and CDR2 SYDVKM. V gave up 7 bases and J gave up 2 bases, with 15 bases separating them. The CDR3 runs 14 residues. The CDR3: CASNIQGLAYEQYF. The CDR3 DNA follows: TGTGCCAGCAATATTCAGGGGCTAGCCTACGAGCAGTACTTC.